One and the same sample provided the 20 T cell receptor beta chains below, sequenced in a study of circulating and synovial CD4+ cells in juvenile arthritis. Sequenced by immunoSEQ multiplex PCR; TCRdb stores in-frame clones only, minus some. Of 34,000 or so clones listed, about 94% are singletons. Sequencing was carried out using CD4+ T cells from blood. Receptors originate from a human donor with juvenile idiopathic arthritis.

CDR3 in amino acids: CASSTNRVYYEQYF. The CDR3 bases are TGTGCCAGCAGTACCAACAGGGTGTACTACGAGCAGTACTTC. J is TRBJ2-7 and V is TRBV27; maybe TRBD1 (6 bases). This CDR3 contains 14 residues. Germline loops: CDR1 MNHEY, CDR2 SMNVEV (reference sequence). V lost 5 bases, J lost 3 bases, and 14 bases lay in between.

The gene calls are TRBV5-1 and TRBJ2-2; TRBD2 is a possible D gene (7 bases). The CDR3 extends over 16 amino acids. Germline lookup yields CDR1 SGHRS and CDR2 YFSETQ. V was clipped by 6 bases and J by 4 bases, with 19 bases between them. This CDR3 is CASTFLGGASTGELFF. The CDR3 nucleotides read TGCGCCAGCACCTTTTTAGGGGGGGCGAGCACCGGGGAGCTGTTTTTT.

In this sample, this clone turned up once. The genes are TRBV5-1 and TRBJ2-1; D is unresolved. With 0 bases removed from V and 9 bases from J, the gap between germline ends came to 13 bases. This CDR3 spans 14 amino acids. Germline V gene sequence: CDR1 SGHRS, CDR2 YFSETQ. The CDR3 is CASSLELQGAEQFF. CDR3 in DNA: TGCGCCAGCAGCTTGGAACTTCAAGGAGCTGAGCAGTTCTTC.

In the case of this clone: A junction boundary mismatches the germline segment, possibly from a read error. V gene TRBV2 combines with J gene TRBJ1-6; maybe TRBD1 (6 bases). The CDR3 loop spans 12 amino acids. Germline V gene data show CDR1 as SNHLY and CDR2 as FYNNEI. The CDR3 here is CASSFLQGKRDF. The CDR3 coding sequence is TGTGCCAGCAGTTTTTTACAGGGAAAACGGGACTTT. The variable domain in full, completed from reference TRBV2 and TRBJ1-6, reads EPEVTQTPSHQVTQMGQEVILRCVPISNHLYFYWYRQILGQKVEFLVSFYNNEISEKSEIFDDQFSVERPDGSNFTLKIRSTKLEDSAMYFCASSFLQGKRDFGNGTRLTVT.

This chain connects TRBV7-2 to TRBJ1-2; 12 positions match TRBD1. This CDR3 has 15 amino acids. Germline CDR1 reads SGHTA; CDR2 reads FQGNSA. V lost 0 bases, J lost 8 bases, and 4 bases stayed unmatched. The CDR3 here is CASSLAGQGARGYTF. The CDR3 DNA is TGTGCCAGCAGCTTAGCGGGACAGGGGGCTAGAGGCTACACCTTC.

This chain connects TRBV7-3 to TRBJ1-1; no clear D. The length of the CDR3 is 13 residues. Deletions cut 2 bases from V and 0 bases from J, with 4 bases between. Germline V gene data show CDR1 as SGHTA and CDR2 as FQGTGA. CDR3 sequence reads: CASSLAMNTEAFF. CDR3 nucleotides: TGTGCCAGCAGCTTAGCTATGAACACTGAAGCTTTCTTT. The whole variable domain, filled in from reference TRBV7-3 and TRBJ1-1, reads GAGVSQTPSNKVTEKGKYVELRCDPISGHTALYWYRQSLGQGPEFLIYFQGTGAADDSGLPNDRFFAVRPEGSVSTLKIQRTERGDSAVYLCASSLAMNTEAFFGQGTRLTVV.

CDR3 loop: CSVVTGANVLTF. Here the CDR3 DNA reads TGCAGCGTTGTAACTGGGGCCAACGTCCTGACTTTC. The rearrangement joins TRBV29-1 to TRBJ2-6; D ambiguous. The CDR3 spans 12 residues. Germline assignment: CDR1 SQVTM and CDR2 ANQGSEA. The ends were cut back, 4 bases at V and 2 bases at J, with 3 bases in the middle.

V is TRBV7-2 and J is TRBJ2-3; 7 bases agree with TRBD2. The CDR3 spans 16 residues. V gave up 3 bases and J gave up 2 bases; unmatched junction bases: 8. From germline, CDR1 is SGHTA and CDR2 FQGNSA. DNA for the CDR3: TGTGCCAGCAGCTTTAAGCGGGGACTCAACACAGATACGCAGTATTTT. Amino acid sequence: CASSFKRGLNTDTQYF.

The chain recombines TRBV10-3 with TRBJ1-4; tentatively, D is TRBD1 (5 bases). Trimming cost V 4 bases and J 7 bases, with 16 bases left between them. The CDR3 contains 15 residues. CDR1 and CDR2 (germline): ENHRY, SYGVKD. The CDR3 DNA sequence: TGTGCCATCAGTGTGAACCAGGGTGCGCGTGAAAAACTGTTTTTT. Protein: CAISVNQGAREKLFF.

The chain employs TRBV6-5 and TRBJ2-1; the match to TRBD2 covers 14 bases. V gave up 8 bases and J gave up 12 bases; unmatched junction bases: 9. CDR1 and CDR2 from the germline V gene are MNHEY and SVGAGI. This CDR3 spans 14 amino acids. The CDR3 DNA follows: TGTGCCAGCGCTAAGACTAGCGGGGGGGCGGGGCAGTTCTTC. Protein product: CASAKTSGGAGQFF.

The rearrangement links TRBV5-1 to TRBJ1-1; D unclear. The CDR3 runs 14 residues. Deletions cut 0 bases from V and 1 base from J, with 7 bases between. Germline lookup yields CDR1 SGHRS and CDR2 YFSETQ. The CDR3 DNA sequence: TGCGCCAGCAGCTTGGGAGTACCGAACACTGAAGCTTTCTTT. Protein product: CASSLGVPNTEAFF.

The chain uses TRBV12-5 and TRBJ2-3; no clear D. Between the trimmed V and J ends, which lost 6 bases and 4 bases, there was a span of 11 bases. The CDR3 has 13 amino acids. Germline V gene data show CDR1 as LGHNT and CDR2 as FRNRAP. For the CDR3, the DNA is TGTGCTAGTGGATCTCTATCCTCAGATACGCAGTATTTT. It encodes CASGSLSSDTQYF.

The CDR3 DNA follows: TGTGCCAGCAGCGCCGGGACAGGATATGGCTACACCTTC. This gives the protein CASSAGTGYGYTF. The chain couples TRBV9 to TRBJ1-2; 8 nucleotides line up with TRBD1. Germline assignment: CDR1 SGDLS and CDR2 YYNGEE. This CDR3 has 13 residues. V lost 3 bases to trimming and J lost 5 bases; unmatched junction nucleotides: 3.

The chain is built from TRBV2 and TRBJ1-6; D gene unclear. V gave up 6 bases and J gave up 10 bases, with 16 bases separating them. Per germline, CDR1 SNHLY and CDR2 FYNNEI. The CDR3 has 14 amino acids. The CDR3 loop reads CASRRLTTASPLHF. As DNA, the CDR3 is TGTGCCAGCAGGCGGTTAACAACCGCGTCACCCCTCCACTTT.

CDR3 region: CASSSRDRVTEKLFF. CDR3 nucleotides: TGTGCCAGCAGCTCCCGGGACAGGGTAACGGAAAAACTGTTTTTT. The chain employs TRBV7-2 and TRBJ1-4; 9 bases agree with TRBD1. V trimming: 4 bases; J trimming: 8 bases; junction bases outside the gene matches: 8. Germline-derived CDR1 and CDR2 are SGHTA and FQGNSA. This CDR3 spans 15 amino acids.

The rearrangement links TRBV5-4 to TRBJ2-7, with a possible D match to TRBD2 (5 bases). The CDR3 has 14 amino acids. V shed 0 bases and J shed 6 bases, with 13 bases lying between them. Germline V gene sequence: CDR1 SGHNT, CDR2 YYREEE (reference sequence). CDR3 nucleotide sequence: TGTGCCAGCAGCTTGGCCATGCGGGCTTCCGAGCAGTACTTC. It translates to CASSLAMRASEQYF.

The rearrangement joins TRBV5-4 to TRBJ2-5; TRBD2 aligns across 16 bases. Germline V gene lookup returns CDR1 SGHNT and CDR2 YYREEE (reference sequence). Trimming at V came to 3 bases and at J to 3 bases, leaving 2 bases not matched to a gene. This CDR3 is 16 amino acids long. The CDR3 bases are TGTGCCAGCAGCTCTGGGACTAGCGGGGGGGAAGAGACCCAGTACTTC. Residues: CASSSGTSGGEETQYF. Drawing the rest from reference TRBV5-4 and TRBJ2-5, the complete variable domain is ETGVTQSPTHLIKTRGQQVTLRCSSQSGHNTVSWYQQALGQGPQFIFQYYREEENGRGNFPPRFSGLQFPNYSSELNVNALELDDSALYLCASSSGTSGGEETQYFGPGTRLLVL.

This chain connects TRBV5-4 to TRBJ1-1, with 7 bases identical to TRBD1. Germline assignment: CDR1 SGHNT and CDR2 YYREEE (reference sequence). V trimming: 4 bases; J trimming: 3 bases; junction bases outside the gene matches: 15. The CDR3 is 17 amino acids. CDR3 sequence (DNA): TGTGCCAGCAGCCGCATCGGCAGGGTAAGGGGGCACACTGAAGCTTTCTTT. Translated, it gives CASSRIGRVRGHTEAFF.

J is TRBJ2-3 and V is TRBV7-2; 7 nucleotides agree with TRBD2. The length of the CDR3 is 14 residues. V was clipped by 5 bases and J by 2 bases; unmatched bases: 4. CDR1 SGHTA and CDR2 FQGNSA come from the germline V gene. CDR3 residues: CASSPGLSTDTQYF. CDR3 DNA sequence: TGTGCCAGCAGCCCGGGACTATCCACAGATACGCAGTATTTT. The full variable domain, with the rest looked up from reference TRBV7-2 and TRBJ2-3, is GAGVSQSPSNKVTEKGKDVELRCDPISGHTALYWYRQSLGQGLEFLIYFQGNSAPDKSGLPSDRFSAERTGGSVSTLTIQRTQQEDSAVYLCASSPGLSTDTQYFGPGTRLTVL.

Details on this clone: A read error may account for a junction end that differs from germline. The same CDR3 can be traced to other DNA sequences in this sample. The V and J genes are TRBV4-3 and TRBJ2-3, with TRBD2 as a possible D gene (5 bases). Germline values: CDR1 LGHNA, CDR2 YSLEER. The CDR3 consists of 15 residues. The CDR3 nucleotides are TGCGCCAGTAGCCAAGCCCCCGGACTCCAGGATACGCAGTATTTT. Translating gives CASSQAPGLQDTQYF.